Presented here are 21 T cell receptor beta chains from one specimen sequenced in a study of cytomegalovirus exposure and HLA in healthy donors (TCRdb year 2017). The library was generated by the immunoSEQ multiplex PCR assay. For the multiplex PCR, a mixture combining 60 forward primers for TCR Vbeta segments and 13 reverse primers for TCR Jbeta segments was used. TCRdb took this table from immuneACCESS and kept in-frame rearrangements with V and J called. Such tables lack part of the clones; where checked against another copy, unresolved V genes explain under half of the gap, and the rest is unexplained. The sample table contains under 90,000 clones; only one count was recorded for just under 90% of them. Around 2.5% of the sample lies in the top ten. Sequences were obtained from PBMCs. Every receptor here comes from a man in his late teens or twenties in good health and CMV-seronegative.

The J gene is TRBJ2-6, the V gene TRBV5-6, with 7 bases lining up with TRBD2. The length of the CDR3 is 17 residues. The ends lost 2 bases at V and 0 bases at J; junction bases unmatched: 5. The germline CDR1 and CDR2 sequences are SGHDT and YYEEEE. The CDR3 is CASSLPGGNSGANVLTF. In nucleotides, the CDR3 is TGTGCCAGCAGCTTACCGGGAGGTAACTCTGGGGCCAACGTCCTGACTTTC.

The gene calls are TRBV25-1 and TRBJ2-3, with TRBD1 identical over 9 bases. The germline CDR1 and CDR2 sequences are MGHDK and SYGVNS. The CDR3 has 15 residues. V lost 4 bases and J lost 2; bases outside the gene matches: 4. Here the CDR3 DNA reads TGTGCCAGCAGTGGAACAGGGGGCCTCACAGATACGCAGTATTTT. It yields the protein CASSGTGGLTDTQYF.

This rearrangement joins TRBV6-6 to TRBJ2-7; TRBD2 matches 9 bases. Germline V gene sequence: CDR1 MNHNY, CDR2 SVGAGI (reference sequence). V dropped 4 bases and J dropped 2; count of bases not matched to a gene: 3. The CDR3 loop spans 14 amino acids. The CDR3 spells CASSSSSGTYEQYF. The CDR3 region has the DNA TGTGCCAGCAGTTCGTCTAGCGGGACCTACGAGCAGTACTTC.

This chain joins TRBV7-8 and TRBJ2-1; D is possibly TRBD2 (6 bases). Trimming took off 5 bases at V and 6 bases at J, with 14 bases between the two ends. Germline CDR1 reads SGHVS; CDR2 reads FQNEAQ. This CDR3 comprises 14 residues. CDR3 bases: TGTGCCAGCAGCGCGCACCGACTAGGCAATGAGCAGTTCTTC. It translates to CASSAHRLGNEQFF.

The chain couples TRBV7-2 to TRBJ1-3; 8 nucleotides agree with TRBD1. J was trimmed by 3 bases and V by 4 bases; bases with no gene match: 5. Germline V gene lookup returns CDR1 SGHTA and CDR2 FQGNSA. The CDR3 is 15 amino acids. CDR3 in amino acids: CASSSTGGFGNTIYF. The DNA of the CDR3 is TGTGCCAGCAGCTCTACAGGGGGATTTGGAAACACCATATATTTT. Full variable domain (remainder filled in from reference TRBV7-2 and TRBJ1-3): GAGVSQSPSNKVTEKGKDVELRCDPISGHTALYWYRQSLGQGLEFLIYFQGNSAPDKSGLPSDRFSAERTGGSVSTLTIQRTQQEDSAVYLCASSSTGGFGNTIYFGEGSWLTVV.

V is TRBV28 and J is TRBJ2-7; D not certain. V shed 3 bases and J shed 0 bases, with 12 bases lying between them. Germline CDR1 is MDHEN and CDR2 is SYDVKM. This CDR3 comprises 15 residues. In DNA form, the CDR3 reads TGTGCCAGCAGTTTCGGGTTGGTGAGCTCCTACGAGCAGTACTTC. Translation: CASSFGLVSSYEQYF.

The rearrangement links TRBV4-1 to TRBJ2-2, with TRBD2 identical over 8 bases. Germline loops: CDR1 MGHRA, CDR2 YSYEKL. The CDR3 has 17 residues. V lost 4 bases to trimming and J lost 0 bases; unmatched junction nucleotides: 7. This CDR3 is CASSPDPGGPNTGELFF. Written as DNA, the CDR3 is TGCGCCAGCAGCCCGGACCCGGGGGGGCCGAACACCGGGGAGCTGTTTTTT.

The rearrangement joins TRBV19 to TRBJ1-5; D is ambiguous. The V end lost 6 bases, the J end lost 5 bases, and 11 bases lay between the germline ends. The CDR3 sequence is 13 residues long. The germline V gene encodes CDR1 LNHDA and CDR2 SQIVND (reference sequence). The CDR3 DNA reads TGTGCCAGTAGCTTGCACAGTGATCAGCCCCAGCATTTT. Translated, it gives CASSLHSDQPQHF. Complete variable domain (other parts from reference TRBV19 and TRBJ1-5): DGGITQSPKYLFRKEGQNVTLSCEQNLNHDAMYWYRQDPGQGLRLIYYSQIVNDFQKGDIAEGYSVSREKKESFPLTVTSAQKNPTAFYLCASSLHSDQPQHFGDGTRLSIL.

This chain joins TRBV27 and TRBJ1-6; tentative D call: TRBD1 (5 bases). The germline V gene encodes CDR1 MNHEY and CDR2 SMNVEV (reference sequence). This CDR3 comprises 15 residues. Trimming took 7 bases from V and 9 from J, leaving 19 bases between them. This CDR3 is CASKVEGPGGSPLHF. The CDR3 DNA is TGTGCCAGCAAGGTTGAGGGACCCGGGGGTTCACCCCTCCACTTT.

The chain links TRBV21-1 to TRBJ2-3; TRBD2 is taken as the D call from the table, unchecked against the DNA. TRBV21-1 is annotated as a pseudogene. There are 19 residues in the CDR3. CDR3 coding DNA: TGTGCCAGCAGATTCAGCGGCACAAAAGACCTCCCTGGCACAGATACGCAGTATTTT. Its translation: CASRFSGTKDLPGTDTQYF.

The chain joins TRBV6-5 to TRBJ1-1, with unresolved D. Germline CDR1 is MNHEY and CDR2 is SVGAGI. Trimming stripped 9 bases from V and 11 bases from J, with 13 bases between. The CDR3 totals 10 residues. For the CDR3, the DNA is TGTGCCAGTAGCGCGGGGTACGCTTTCTTT. Encoded protein: CASSAGYAFF.

The gene calls are TRBV13 and TRBJ1-3; 8 bases match TRBD1. There are 17 residues in the CDR3. Germline trimming cut 5 bases from V and 0 bases from J; bases unmatched to any gene: 9. Germline loops: CDR1 PRHDT, CDR2 FYEKMQ (reference sequence). CDR3 residues: CASSLGRGQFSGNTIYF. CDR3 sequence (DNA): TGTGCCAGCAGCCTCGGCAGGGGGCAGTTCTCTGGAAACACCATATATTTT.

In this sample, this clone turned up once. V usage is TRBV11-2 and J usage is TRBJ2-3; 12 bases match TRBD2. Germline assignment: CDR1 SGHAT and CDR2 FQNNGV. This CDR3 comprises 18 residues. J lost 0 bases, V lost 1 base, and 5 bases had no gene match. CDR3 in amino acids: CASSLGRTSGGSTDTQYF. The CDR3 DNA follows: TGTGCCAGCAGCTTAGGTAGAACTAGCGGGGGGAGCACAGATACGCAGTATTTT.

DNA of the CDR3: TGTGCCACCAGCAGAGTACTAGCGGGCGCAAGAGGGGACCCACAAGAGACCCAGTACTTC. Residues: CATSRVLAGARGDPQETQYF. This chain connects TRBV15 to TRBJ2-5; 9 nucleotides line up with TRBD2. The V and J ends lost 1 base and 2 bases, in that order; junction bases with no gene match: 17. Looked up from germline, CDR1 is LNHNV and CDR2 is YYDKDF (reference sequence). There are 20 residues in the CDR3.

V gene TRBV7-2 combines with J gene TRBJ2-2; D unresolved. The V gene's germline CDR1 is SGHTA and CDR2 FQGNSA. Deletions cut 2 bases from V and 4 bases from J, with 11 bases between. The length of the CDR3 is 15 residues. The DNA of the CDR3 is TGTGCCAGCAGCTTAAGTCACAGACCCACCGGGGAGCTGTTTTTT. Encoded protein: CASSLSHRPTGELFF.

V and J are TRBV27 and TRBJ2-5; TRBD2 matches at 7 bases. Germline V gene sequence: CDR1 MNHEY, CDR2 SMNVEV (reference sequence). The CDR3 covers 12 residues. V dropped 5 bases and J dropped 13; count of bases not matched to a gene: 10. CDR3 in amino acids: CASSPHGEGRYF. Here the CDR3 DNA reads TGTGCCAGCAGTCCCCACGGGGAGGGGAGGTACTTC.

The chain couples TRBV11-1 to TRBJ2-1; TRBD1 agrees at 10 bases. V dropped 2 bases and J dropped 4; count of bases not matched to a gene: 5. Looked up from germline, CDR1 is SGHAT and CDR2 is FQDESV (reference sequence). CDR3 length: 16 amino acids. The DNA for the CDR3 is TGTGCCAGCAGCTTACGGGGACAGGGGACTTACAATGAGCAGTTCTTC. Its protein product is CASSLRGQGTYNEQFF.

The chain combines TRBV7-2 with TRBJ2-2, with D tentatively TRBD2 (6 bases). This CDR3 contains 15 residues. Trimming pared 5 bases from V and 1 base from J, leaving 11 bases between. Looked up from germline, CDR1 is SGHTA and CDR2 is FQGNSA. CDR3 sequence: CASSARLGNTGELFF. The DNA for the CDR3 is TGTGCCAGCAGCGCGAGACTAGGGAACACCGGGGAGCTGTTTTTT.

The chain uses TRBV5-4 and TRBJ2-5, with TRBD2 as a possible D gene (6 bases). Germline V gives CDR1 SGHNT, CDR2 YYREEE (reference sequence). Trimming removed 4 bases at V and 4 bases at J, with 17 bases between. This CDR3 contains 15 residues. The CDR3 protein is CASSVTVGGRETQYF. The CDR3 nucleotides read TGTGCCAGCAGCGTCACCGTAGGAGGGCGAGAGACCCAGTACTTC.

J is TRBJ2-1 and V is TRBV9, with 9 bases lining up with TRBD2. The J segment lost 5 bases and the V segment lost 4 bases, leaving 10 bases of the junction unmatched. This CDR3 region has 16 residues. The germline V gene encodes CDR1 SGDLS and CDR2 YYNGEE. CDR3 sequence reads: CASSPRLADINNEQFF. CDR3 DNA: TGTGCCAGCAGCCCCCGACTAGCGGACATAAACAATGAGCAGTTCTTC.

This chain uses TRBV7-6 with TRBJ2-1; 7 bases agree with TRBD1. This CDR3 is 18 amino acids long. Looked up from germline, CDR1 is SGHVS and CDR2 is FNYEAQ. Losses at the gene ends were 1 base for V and 7 bases for J; bases not matched to a gene: 16. The CDR3 here is CASSLGVNVQGRLNEQFF. The CDR3 bases are TGTGCCAGCAGCTTAGGGGTGAACGTACAGGGGCGGCTGAATGAGCAGTTCTTC.